This is a list of T cell receptor beta chains from one sample in a study of regulatory T cells in long-lasting Graves disease. TCRdb itself ran the multiplex PCR reads through MiXCR, one entry per CDR3 protein. The table records approximately 480,000 distinct CDR3 sequences, around 15% of them present only once. These data were likewise used in another study, on T cells in Graves' hyperthyroidism and ophthalmopathy.

The sample consisted of peripheral blood mononuclear cells (PBMCs), taken at new diagnosis, from a patient treated with antithyroid drugs. The receptors stem from a man aged 40-50 years with Graves disease. Each CDR3 is given with its conserved first and last residue.

V gene: TRBV14; CDR3 length: 13; J gene: TRBJ1-4; CDR3 protein: CASSQSGVEKLFF
V gene: TRBV7-6; CDR3 length: 13; J gene: TRBJ2-7; CDR3 protein: CASSSQDGYEQYF
V gene: TRBV5-1; CDR3 length: 13; J gene: TRBJ2-7; CDR3 protein: CASSGRGGSAQYF
V gene: TRBV27; CDR3 length: 15; J gene: TRBJ2-5; CDR3 protein: CASSLSTGGAETQYF
V gene: TRBV7-9; CDR3 length: 15; J gene: TRBJ2-2; CDR3 protein: CASSLAAGRPGELFF
V gene: TRBV7-2; CDR3 length: 13; J gene: TRBJ2-2; CDR3 protein: CASRGEGTGELFF
V gene: TRBV19; CDR3 length: 15; J gene: TRBJ2-1; CDR3 protein: CASSTPASVRNEQFF
V gene: TRBV27; CDR3 length: 13; J gene: TRBJ2-7; CDR3 protein: CASSLQGASEQYF
V gene: TRBV28; CDR3 length: 14; J gene: TRBJ2-3; CDR3 protein: CASRGGGRTDTQYF
V gene: TRBV20-1; CDR3 length: 15; J gene: TRBJ2-1; CDR3 protein: CSARVLAGTYNEQFF
V gene: TRBV19; CDR3 length: 16; J gene: TRBJ2-3; CDR3 protein: CASSILAGASTDTQYF
V gene: TRBV20-1; CDR3 length: 15; J gene: TRBJ2-1; CDR3 protein: CSAQREAFSYNEQFF
V gene: TRBV15; CDR3 length: 16; J gene: TRBJ1-5; CDR3 protein: CATSGEVEGINQPQHF
V gene: TRBV3-1; CDR3 length: 15; J gene: TRBJ1-2; CDR3 protein: CASSQDSTGDSGYTF
V gene: TRBV5-5; CDR3 length: 14; J gene: TRBJ2-3; CDR3 protein: CASRIGPDTDTQYF
V gene: TRBV9; CDR3 length: 15; J gene: TRBJ1-3; CDR3 protein: CASSVSWDSGNTIYF
V gene: TRBV28; CDR3 length: 15; J gene: TRBJ2-1; CDR3 protein: CASSPRLAGVNEQFF
V gene: TRBV20-1; CDR3 length: 11; J gene: TRBJ2-7; CDR3 protein: CSAAKSYEQYF
V gene: TRBV2; CDR3 length: 14; J gene: TRBJ2-2; CDR3 protein: CASSDRPPTGELFF
V gene: TRBV27; CDR3 length: 16; J gene: TRBJ2-2; CDR3 protein: CASSPQLAANTGELFF
V gene: TRBV11-2; CDR3 length: 17; J gene: TRBJ2-5; CDR3 protein: CASSFTSGRDLRETQYF
V gene: TRBV5-1; CDR3 length: 15; J gene: TRBJ1-1; CDR3 protein: CASTLLDRGVDEAFF
V gene: TRBV12-3/TRBV12-4; CDR3 length: 13; J gene: TRBJ2-2; CDR3 protein: CASSLRNTGELFF
V gene: TRBV3-1; CDR3 length: 14; J gene: TRBJ1-1; CDR3 protein: CASSQGTVNTEAFF
V gene: TRBV9; CDR3 length: 15; J gene: TRBJ1-5; CDR3 protein: CASSVDDRSNQPQHF
V gene: TRBV28; CDR3 length: 17; J gene: TRBJ2-1; CDR3 protein: CASSRGLAGGPRDEQFF
V gene: TRBV11-3; CDR3 length: 15; J gene: TRBJ2-5; CDR3 protein: CASSQLAGVQETQYF
V gene: TRBV20-1; CDR3 length: 13; J gene: TRBJ1-3; CDR3 protein: CSATRRTGSTIYF
V gene: TRBV28; CDR3 length: 19; J gene: TRBJ1-5; CDR3 protein: CASSLYGQGATGSNQPQHF
V gene: TRBV3-1; CDR3 length: 15; J gene: TRBJ1-6; CDR3 protein: CASSQRRWDNSPLHF
V gene: TRBV10-1; CDR3 length: 13; J gene: TRBJ2-7; CDR3 protein: CASSESEDSVQYF
V gene: TRBV2; CDR3 length: 14; J gene: TRBJ1-5; CDR3 protein: CASSEQGRNQPQHF
V gene: TRBV24-1; CDR3 length: 16; J gene: TRBJ1-5; CDR3 protein: CATSDPPTGSRVFQHF
V gene: TRBV4-1; CDR3 length: 14; J gene: TRBJ2-1; CDR3 protein: CASRGLAGAGEQFF
V gene: TRBV30; CDR3 length: 12; J gene: TRBJ2-5; CDR3 protein: CAWRQGKETQYF
V gene: TRBV12-3/TRBV12-4; CDR3 length: 15; J gene: TRBJ2-2; CDR3 protein: CASSFAGVGTGELFF
V gene: TRBV30; CDR3 length: 15; J gene: TRBJ2-7; CDR3 protein: CAWNPSGKVSYEQYF
V gene: TRBV12-3/TRBV12-4; CDR3 length: 15; J gene: TRBJ2-1; CDR3 protein: CASRALAGGYNEQFF
V gene: TRBV4-2; CDR3 length: 15; J gene: TRBJ1-3; CDR3 protein: CASSQESGTGNTIYF
V gene: TRBV5-1; CDR3 length: 16; J gene: TRBJ2-1; CDR3 protein: CASSPIAGVIANEQFF
V gene: TRBV7-2; CDR3 length: 14; J gene: TRBJ2-1; CDR3 protein: CASSPGSPYNEQFF
V gene: TRBV6-1; CDR3 length: 14; J gene: TRBJ1-2; CDR3 protein: CASGGSMPKNGYTF
V gene: TRBV3-1; CDR3 length: 13; J gene: TRBJ1-2; CDR3 protein: CASSQGKSYGYTF
V gene: TRBV25-1; CDR3 length: 16; J gene: TRBJ2-1; CDR3 protein: CASSASLAGEPLSQFF
V gene: TRBV5-1; CDR3 length: 15; J gene: TRBJ2-7; CDR3 protein: CASNKFSGSSYEQYF
V gene: TRBV18; CDR3 length: 16; J gene: TRBJ2-3; CDR3 protein: CASSPEERESTDTQYF
V gene: TRBV6-1; CDR3 length: 16; J gene: TRBJ2-2; CDR3 protein: CASSEREGADTGELFF
V gene: TRBV28; CDR3 length: 13; J gene: TRBJ2-7; CDR3 protein: CATLGRVDYEQYF
V gene: TRBV4-1; CDR3 length: 15; J gene: TRBJ2-7; CDR3 protein: CASSQASGRGYEQYF
V gene: TRBV4-2; CDR3 length: 14; J gene: TRBJ1-3; CDR3 protein: CASSQESSGNTIYF
V gene: TRBV4-1; CDR3 length: 18; J gene: TRBJ2-1; CDR3 protein: CASSPMGSGGSSYNEQFF